A single sample gave rise to the 10 T cell receptor beta chains below, sequenced in a study of OX40 agonist ivuxolimab in advanced cancers. Method: immunoSEQ multiplex PCR; TCRdb's copy keeps in-frame clones and lacks some. The table has 60,000 to 75,000 clones, around 90% seen once. This material consisted of CD4+ or CD8+ T cells sorted from blood, taken in a trial of the OX40 agonist ivuxolimab. The receptor set was obtained from an adult with an advanced solid tumor such as melanoma, head and neck, liver or kidney cancer.

The chain is built from TRBV19 and TRBJ2-1; the match to TRBD2 covers 7 bases. J lost 7 bases, V lost 3 bases, and 0 bases had no gene match. This CDR3 is built from 12 residues. Germline V CDR1 and CDR2: LNHDA, SQIVND (reference sequence). The CDR3 DNA is TGTGCCAGTAGTATGGGGGGGAATGAGCAGTTCTTC. Translated, it gives CASSMGGNEQFF.

The rearrangement links TRBV28 to TRBJ2-7; 11 positions match TRBD2. The CDR3 totals 16 residues. V gave up 5 bases and J gave up 2 bases; unmatched junction bases: 8. Germline V gene lookup returns CDR1 MDHEN and CDR2 SYDVKM. The DNA of the CDR3 is TGTGCCAGCAGTCCCACCCTAGCGGGAGGAGCCTACGAGCAGTACTTC. Its translation: CASSPTLAGGAYEQYF. The full variable domain, completed using reference TRBV28 and TRBJ2-7, is DVKVTQSSRYLVKRTGEKVFLECVQDMDHENMFWYRQDPGLGLRLIYFSYDVKMKEKGDIPEGYSVSREKKERFSLILESASTNQTSMYLCASSPTLAGGAYEQYFGPGTRLTVT.

V usage is TRBV5-4 and J usage is TRBJ2-6, with a possible D match to TRBD1 (7 bases). This CDR3 region has 15 residues. Germline-derived CDR1 and CDR2 are SGHNT and YYREEE (reference sequence). Trimming removed 4 bases at V and 4 bases at J, with 12 bases between. CDR3 in amino acids: CASSQQGRGANVLTF. The CDR3 DNA is TGTGCCAGCAGCCAACAGGGGAGGGGGGCCAACGTCCTGACTTTC.

The chain recombines TRBV13 with TRBJ2-1; no clear D. CDR1 PRHDT and CDR2 FYEKMQ come from the germline V gene (reference sequence). Trimming took off 0 bases at V and 6 bases at J, with 12 bases between the two ends. There are 15 residues in the CDR3. The DNA for the CDR3 is TGTGCCAGCAGCTTAGGCCTTGGGCCATCCAATGAGCAGTTCTTC. Its translation is CASSLGLGPSNEQFF.

As regards this clone: Within the sample, other DNA sequences also encode this same CDR3. The V call is TRBV9, the J call TRBJ2-1; D unclear. Per germline, CDR1 SGDLS and CDR2 YYNGEE. The CDR3 is 11 residues long. The V end was cut by 0 bases, the J end by 8 bases, with 3 bases between. The DNA for the CDR3 is TGTGCCAGCAGCGTAGCCCATGAGCAGTTCTTC. Residues: CASSVAHEQFF.

CDR3 nucleotide sequence: TGTGCCAGTTCCCCGGGACAGGGCTACCACGAGCAGTACTTC. Encoded protein: CASSPGQGYHEQYF. The rearrangement links TRBV19 to TRBJ2-7; 9 positions match TRBD1. V was clipped by 8 bases and J by 5 bases; unmatched bases: 10. The germline V gene has CDR1 LNHDA and CDR2 SQIVND (reference sequence). The CDR3 runs to 14 residues.

The rearrangement uses TRBV19 and TRBJ1-2; TRBD1 is a possible D gene (5 bases). The CDR3 extends over 12 amino acids. V was trimmed by 7 bases and J by 4 bases, leaving 10 bases between them. Per the germline V gene, CDR1 is LNHDA and CDR2 is SQIVND (reference sequence). CDR3 in DNA: TGTGCCAGTACGCGAGACAGCTATGGCTACACCTTC. This gives the protein CASTRDSYGYTF.

The chain links TRBV7-2 to TRBJ2-7; D is possibly TRBD1 or TRBD2 (5 bases each). CDR1 is SGHTA and CDR2 is FQGNSA in the germline V gene. V was cut by 3 bases and J by 6 bases, with 12 bases left in between. The CDR3 is 13 amino acids. The CDR3 nucleotides read TGTGCCAGCAGCTTCCCAGGGCGGGTCGAGCAGTACTTC. Its translation: CASSFPGRVEQYF.

The chain couples TRBV11-2 to TRBJ1-1, with no clear D. CDR3 size: 11 residues. Trimming pared 5 bases from V and 3 bases from J, leaving 4 bases between. From germline, CDR1 is SGHAT and CDR2 FQNNGV. The CDR3 DNA reads as TGTGCCAGCAGCCTGCACACTGAAGCTTTCTTT. Amino acids: CASSLHTEAFF. The full variable domain, completed using reference TRBV11-2 and TRBJ1-1, is EAGVAQSPRYKIIEKRQSVAFWCNPISGHATLYWYQQILGQGPKLLIQFQNNGVVDDSQLPKDRFSAERLKGVDSTLKIQPAKLEDSAVYLCASSLHTEAFFGQGTRLTVV.

The chain couples TRBV28 to TRBJ2-7; D possibly corresponds to TRBD1 (6 bases). Trimming stripped 1 base from V and 5 bases from J, with 9 bases between. Germline V gene data show CDR1 as MDHEN and CDR2 as SYDVKM. CDR3 length equals 13 residues. Written as DNA, the CDR3 is TGTGCCAGCAGTTTATCAGGGGCCAACGAGCAGTACTTC. Translation gives CASSLSGANEQYF.